This TCR beta chain was identified in a study of control samples from healthy donors and cancer patients. Looked up from germline, CDR1 is MRHNA and CDR2 is SNTAGT. Trimming took 0 bases from V and 4 from J; bases not matched to a gene: 7. The length of the CDR3 is 17 residues. This table comes from immunoSEQ multiplex PCR, and its TCRdb copy is limited to in-frame clones, with some not included. The repertoire holds around 130,000 clones, roughly 95% seen once, with approximately 4% in the top ten. This clone was recorded only once. This chain links TRBV6-4 with TRBJ2-1; 9 bases line up with TRBD2. This clonotype was sampled from a man aged 25 to 40 in good health. The specimen was blood. CDR3 DNA: TGTGCCAGCAGTGACTCGTCGAGGCGGGGGGGGTACAATGAGCAGTTCTTC. It codes for CASSDSSRRGGYNEQFF.